The rows below give T cell receptor beta chains drawn from one sample of a study of CD4 T cells in relation to SARS-CoV-2 and coronaviruses. These TCRs' antigens remain unknown. The protocol was immunoSEQ multiplex PCR, while the TCRdb copy is restricted to in-frame clones and leaves out a portion. The table has tens of thousands of clones, over 70% seen once. Sequences were obtained from CD4+ T cells from PBMCs, cultured in vitro. These receptors were taken from a human donor in good health. The CDR3 runs from the conserved cysteine through the conserved F or W. The order of the fields is clone size, D gene, J gene, V gene, CDR3 protein, CDR3 DNA. The D gene is left open where the match is weak. For some rows the clone size is stated as once, few or many, or as a class when expanded; others skip it.

NA | TRBD1 | TRBJ2-5 | TRBV5-4 | CASSLGGTGEETQYF | TGTGCCAGCAGCTTGGGAGGGACAGGGGAAGAGACCCAGTACTTC
NA | NA | TRBJ2-7 | TRBV20-1 | CSASDPGTHSYEQYF | TGCAGTGCTAGTGACCCCGGGACACACTCCTACGAGCAGTACTTC
NA | NA | TRBJ2-7 | TRBV18 | CASSPILSKAYEQYF | TGTGCCAGCTCACCTATTTTGTCCAAGGCCTACGAGCAGTACTTC
NA | NA | TRBJ1-5 | TRBV19 | CASGGQFSNQPQHF | TGTGCCAGCGGCGGACAGTTCAGCAATCAGCCCCAGCATTTT
NA | NA | TRBJ2-5 | TRBV24-1 | CATSAPPRETQYF | TGTGCCACCAGTGCTCCCCCCAGGGAGACCCAGTACTTC
NA | NA | TRBJ2-1 | TRBV24-1 | CATSDFRTPSSYNEQFF | TGTGCCACCAGTGATTTCAGGACACCGAGCTCCTACAATGAGCAGTTCTTC
few | TRBD1 | TRBJ1-2 | TRBV18 | CASSPDREYGYTF | TGTGCCAGCTCACCGGACAGGGAATATGGCTACACCTTC
NA | TRBD2 | TRBJ2-5 | TRBV30 | CAWSVLKAGVYRETQYF | TGTGCCTGGAGTGTACTGAAGGCGGGAGTTTATAGAGAGACCCAGTACTTC
NA | NA | TRBJ2-7 | TRBV3-1/TRBV3-2 | CASSQARASRGEQYF | TGTGCCAGCAGCCAAGCCCGGGCTTCCCGGGGCGAGCAGTACTTC
NA | NA | TRBJ2-7 | TRBV6-5 | CASSYSSGSYEQYF | TGTGCCAGCAGTTATTCTTCCGGATCCTACGAGCAGTACTTC
NA | TRBD2 | TRBJ2-1 | TRBV19 | CASSTGLAGGSLEQFF | TGTGCCAGTAGTACGGGACTAGCGGGAGGGTCATTGGAGCAGTTCTTC
few | NA | TRBJ1-5 | TRBV2 | CASSRRGGLYQPQHF | TGTGCCAGCAGCCGCCGCGGCGGGCTCTACCAGCCCCAGCATTTT
NA | NA | TRBJ1-2 | TRBV10-3 | CAISESQGVNYGYTF | TGTGCCATCAGTGAGTCGCAGGGAGTTAACTATGGCTACACCTTC
NA | TRBD1 | TRBJ1-2 | TRBV18 | CASSPRRDREANYGYTF | TGTGCCAGCTCACCCCGCCGGGACAGGGAGGCTAACTATGGCTACACCTTC
NA | NA | TRBJ2-2 | TRBV5-1 | CASSLGNTGELFF | TGCGCCAGCAGCTTGGGGAACACCGGGGAGCTGTTTTTT
NA | TRBD2 | TRBJ2-1 | TRBV28 | CASVAGRAYYNEQFF | TGTGCCAGCGTGGCGGGGAGGGCCTACTACAATGAGCAGTTCTTC
NA | TRBD2 | TRBJ2-7 | TRBV28 | CASSNKGLAESYEQYF | TGTGCCAGCAGTAACAAGGGACTAGCGGAGTCCTACGAGCAGTACTTC
NA | TRBD1 | TRBJ2-3 | TRBV5-1 | CASSTGGTGGTDTQYF | TGCGCCAGCAGCACGGGCGGGACAGGGGGCACAGATACGCAGTATTTT
NA | NA | TRBJ1-2 | TRBV2 | CASTAIDYGYTF | TGTGCCAGCACCGCAATTGACTATGGCTACACCTTC
few | NA | TRBJ2-2 | TRBV10-3 | CAISDQGHGELFF | TGTGCCATCAGTGATCAGGGCCACGGGGAGCTGTTTTTT
NA | NA | TRBJ1-1 | TRBV10-1 | CASRAGRNTEAFF | TGCGCCAGCAGGGCGGGTAGGAACACTGAAGCTTTCTTT
NA | TRBD2 | TRBJ2-3 | TRBV10-3 | CAISLAGLTDTQYF | TGTGCCATCAGTCTAGCGGGACTCACAGATACGCAGTATTTT
NA | TRBD2 | TRBJ2-3 | TRBV5-4 | CASSLAGGRTDTQYF | TGTGCCAGCAGCTTGGCGGGAGGGCGGACAGATACGCAGTATTTT
once | NA | TRBJ2-7 | TRBV7-6 | CASSLDEGFFYEQYF | TGTGCCAGCAGCTTAGATGAGGGGTTCTTCTACGAGCAGTACTTC
NA | NA | TRBJ2-3 | TRBV11-2 | CASSLGAVTDTQYF | TGTGCCAGCAGCTTAGGGGCAGTCACAGATACGCAGTATTTT
NA | NA | TRBJ2-5 | TRBV13 | CASSGSLTGPEETQYF | TGTGCCAGCAGCGGCAGCCTGACGGGGCCCGAAGAGACCCAGTACTTC
NA | NA | TRBJ1-2 | TRBV28 | CASSQGSLSDYGYTF | TGTGCCAGCAGTCAAGGGTCCCTTAGCGACTATGGCTACACCTTC
NA | NA | TRBJ2-3 | TRBV5-1 | CASSSPPVTDTQYF | TGCGCCAGCAGCTCTCCCCCTGTCACAGATACGCAGTATTTT
NA | NA | TRBJ2-7 | TRBV12-3/TRBV12-4 | CASSLGYEQYF | TGTGCCAGCAGTTTGGGCTACGAGCAGTACTTC
NA | NA | TRBJ2-1 | TRBV9 | CASSVAGGLSYNEQFF | TGTGCCAGCAGCGTAGCGGGTGGCTTGTCCTACAATGAGCAGTTCTTC
NA | TRBD2 | TRBJ2-3 | TRBV20-1 | CSAAAGGSQYF | TGCAGTGCTGCTGCGGGGGGATCACAGTATTTT
NA | NA | TRBJ1-2 | TRBV28 | CASSLLQISGGVGYTF | TGTGCCAGCAGTTTACTCCAAATATCAGGTGGCGTCGGCTACACCTTC
NA | TRBD2 | TRBJ2-1 | TRBV7-3 | CASSLTGGRADEQFF | TGTGCCAGCAGCTTAACGGGCGGGAGGGCGGATGAGCAGTTCTTC
NA | TRBD1 | TRBJ1-1 | TRBV7-9 | CASSVDRYGTEAFF | TGTGCCAGCAGCGTGGACAGGTACGGCACTGAAGCTTTCTTT
NA | TRBD1 | TRBJ1-1 | TRBV10-3 | CAISVAGGGSEAFF | TGTGCCATCAGTGTCGCAGGGGGGGGGTCTGAAGCTTTCTTT
NA | NA | TRBJ2-7 | TRBV5-4 | CASSQYGPPTYEQYF | TGTGCCAGCAGTCAGTACGGGCCACCAACCTACGAGCAGTACTTC
NA | NA | TRBJ1-1 | TRBV10-2 | CASSGQMNTEAFF | TGCGCCAGCAGTGGACAGATGAACACTGAAGCTTTCTTT
NA | NA | TRBJ2-7 | TRBV5-1 | CASSSMGRPIDEQYF | TGCGCCAGCAGCTCGATGGGACGGCCCATCGACGAGCAGTACTTC
NA | NA | TRBJ2-3 | TRBV6-5 | CASSWSGTDTQYF | TGTGCCAGCAGTTGGAGCGGCACAGATACGCAGTATTTT
NA | TRBD1 | TRBJ2-7 | TRBV11-2 | CASSTTWDSQVSEQYF | TGTGCCAGCAGCACCACTTGGGACAGCCAGGTATCGGAGCAGTACTTC
NA | NA | TRBJ2-7 | TRBV5-1 | CASSLARLADEQYF | TGCGCCAGCAGCTTGGCCCGGCTAGCAGACGAGCAGTACTTC
few | NA | TRBJ1-4 | TRBV20-1 | CSAFYNEKLFF | TGCAGTGCTTTTTACAATGAAAAACTGTTTTTT
once | NA | TRBJ2-3 | TRBV6-5 | CASSYREATDTQYF | TGTGCCAGCAGTTATAGGGAGGCCACAGATACGCAGTATTTT
NA | NA | TRBJ2-2 | TRBV7-9 | CASSPRTALTNTGELFF | TGTGCCAGCAGCCCAAGGACAGCCCTAACGAACACCGGGGAGCTGTTTTTT
NA | NA | TRBJ2-7 | TRBV9 | CASSVGPGKDYEQYF | TGTGCCAGCAGCGTAGGCCCAGGTAAAGACTACGAGCAGTACTTC
few | NA | TRBJ1-4 | TRBV3-1/TRBV3-2 | CASSHGTGLGEKLFF | TGTGCCAGCAGCCACGGAACAGGGTTGGGTGAAAAACTGTTTTTT
NA | NA | TRBJ2-7 | TRBV27 | CASSLYYSGWGYEQYF | TGTGCCAGCAGTTTATATTACAGTGGGTGGGGCTACGAGCAGTACTTC
NA | TRBD1 | TRBJ1-2 | TRBV30 | CAWTTFSTGGDGYTF | TGTGCCTGGACGACATTTTCGACAGGGGGAGATGGCTACACCTTC
NA | NA | TRBJ2-3 | TRBV12-5 | CASGPPGAPTDTQYF | TGTGCTAGTGGTCCCCCGGGGGCGCCTACAGATACGCAGTATTTT